A selection of T cell receptor beta chains follows, all from one sample in a study of tumour-infiltrating T cells in Burkitt lymphoma. The assay was immunoSEQ multiplex PCR, and TCRdb's table has in-frame clones only and misses some. The table lists fewer than 8,500 clones, approximately 17% of them singletons, with 2.5% to 3.5% in the top ten. Sequences were obtained from tumor tissue. These receptors came from a human donor with diffuse large B-cell lymphoma. Both conserved end residues are part of each CDR3. D genes are given only for firm matches. Size values are once, few and many counts, or a class for expanded clones, and some rows have none.

CDR3 length	D gene	V gene	clone size	J gene	CDR3 protein	CDR3 DNA
15	.	TRBV9	.	TRBJ2-1	CASSVGRTPNNEQFF	TGTGCCAGCAGCGTAGGGAGGACGCCGAACAATGAGCAGTTCTTC
13	.	TRBV2	.	TRBJ2-7	CASSEAEAYEQYF	TGTGCCAGCAGTGAAGCGGAAGCCTACGAGCAGTACTTC
13	.	TRBV29-1	few	TRBJ2-7	CSGLGTPEGEQYF	TGCAGCGGTCTCGGGACTCCGGAGGGCGAGCAGTACTTC
13	.	TRBV6-5	few	TRBJ2-3	CASSYSTLDTQYF	TGTGCCAGCAGTTACTCGACGTTAGATACGCAGTATTTT
18	TRBD2	TRBV5-1	few	TRBJ2-7	CASSLAKTSRETAYEQYF	TGCGCCAGCAGCTTGGCCAAGACTTCGCGGGAGACCGCCTACGAGCAGTACTTC
15	TRBD2	TRBV10-3	.	TRBJ2-7	CAISARTSGSGEQYF	TGTGCCATCAGTGCCAGGACTAGCGGGAGCGGCGAGCAGTACTTC
18	TRBD2	TRBV10-3	.	TRBJ2-3	CAISEGKSSGSGRNTQYF	TGTGCCATCAGTGAGGGGAAATCTAGCGGGAGCGGTAGAAATACGCAGTATTTT
13	TRBD2	TRBV15	few	TRBJ2-1	CATSLAGYNEQFF	TGTGCCACCAGCCTAGCGGGATACAATGAGCAGTTCTTC
15	.	TRBV2	few	TRBJ1-4	CASLNRQATNEKLFF	TGTGCCAGCCTGAATAGACAGGCAACTAATGAAAAACTGTTTTTT
14	TRBD2	TRBV6-6	.	TRBJ2-7	CASSTLAGVNEQYF	TGTGCCAGCAGTACACTAGCGGGAGTCAACGAGCAGTACTTC
14	.	TRBV4-1	.	TRBJ2-1	CASSQGPAYNEQFF	TGCGCCAGCAGCCAAGGTCCCGCCTACAATGAGCAGTTCTTC
14	.	TRBV7-9	.	TRBJ2-3	CASRTGASTDTQYF	TGTGCCAGCAGGACGGGGGCTAGCACAGATACGCAGTATTTT
12	.	TRBV29-1	.	TRBJ1-1	CSAVVSNTEAFF	TGCAGCGCAGTAGTATCGAACACTGAAGCTTTCTTT
16	.	TRBV11-2	large	TRBJ2-1	CASSQPDLTADNEQFF	TGTGCCAGCAGCCAGCCGGACTTGACGGCCGACAATGAGCAGTTCTTC
14	.	TRBV29-1	few	TRBJ1-2	CSVEAERGRPGYTF	TGCAGCGTTGAAGCGGAAAGGGGGAGGCCTGGCTACACCTTC
16	.	TRBV5-6	few	TRBJ2-6	CASSSSYISGANVLTF	TGTGCCAGCAGCTCTTCTTATATCTCTGGGGCCAACGTCCTGACTTTC
14	.	TRBV4-1	few	TRBJ2-1	CASSQEDFYNEQFF	TGCGCCAGCAGCCAAGAGGACTTCTACAATGAGCAGTTCTTC
19	TRBD1	TRBV19	.	TRBJ2-3	CASSIEAGTGLASTDTQYF	TGTGCCAGTAGTATCGAAGCTGGGACAGGCTTAGCTAGCACAGATACGCAGTATTTT
16	TRBD2	TRBV4-3	once	TRBJ2-7	CASSQGTSGRVYEQYF	TGCGCCAGCAGCCAAGGGACTAGCGGGAGGGTCTACGAGCAGTACTTC
12	.	TRBV25-1	.	TRBJ1-3	CASSESGNTIYF	TGTGCCAGCAGTGAATCAGGAAACACCATATATTTT
15	.	TRBV6-6	.	TRBJ1-2	CASSRQVGVNYGYTF	TGTGCCAGCAGCCGACAGGTCGGTGTAAACTATGGCTACACCTTC
13	TRBD1	TRBV6-5	few	TRBJ2-7	CASTGTGRYEQYF	TGTGCCAGTACGGGGACAGGGCGCTACGAGCAGTACTTC
14	TRBD1	TRBV6-6	few	TRBJ2-7	CASSPRDRGFEQYF	TGTGCCAGCAGCCCCCGGGACAGGGGATTCGAGCAGTACTTC
14	TRBD1	TRBV6-6	few	TRBJ2-2	CASSPGQGVGELFF	TGTGCCAGCAGTCCGGGACAGGGGGTCGGGGAGCTGTTTTTT
14	.	TRBV9	few	TRBJ2-3	CASRKAVSTDTQYF	TGTGCCAGCAGGAAAGCGGTATCCACAGATACGCAGTATTTT
13	.	TRBV7-2	few	TRBJ2-5	CASSLGAPETQYF	TGTGCCAGCAGCTTAGGCGCACCAGAGACCCAGTACTTC
14	TRBD2	TRBV6-6	.	TRBJ2-5	CASTASGREETQYF	TGTGCCAGCACCGCTAGCGGGAGAGAAGAGACCCAGTACTTC